The 12 T cell receptor beta chains in this list originate from one sample, sequenced in a study of post-analysis software for immune sequencing data. Findings and limits, study-wide: Five or six TRBV segments (TRBV5-6, TRBV5-1 and TRBV20-1 among them) occurred more frequently in patients than in controls.

Carried by the TCR beta cDNA libraries were unique molecular identifiers. TCRdb re-called the PCR reads through MiXCR, storing one row per CDR3 protein. The sample lists a few hundred thousand distinct CDR3 sequences; less than 40% were seen once. These receptors' antigens are unknown. Material for sequencing was blood. These receptors originate from a girl under 18 with multiple sclerosis.

As regards this clonotype: Its ends do not fully match the called genes, so a read error is possible. The chain employs TRBV7-9 and TRBJ1-1; D is unclear. The CDR3 is 18 residues long. Germline values: CDR1 SEHNR, CDR2 FQNEAQ (reference sequence). The CDR3 region is CASSSLTTWRVKVVEALF. The CDR3 nucleotides are TGTGCCAGCAGCTCCCTCACCACTTGGAGGGTAAAGGTAGTTGAAGCTCTCTTT. Full variable domain (rest looked up from reference TRBV7-9 and TRBJ1-1): DTGVSQNPRHKITKRGQNVTFRCDPISEHNRLYWYRQTLGQGPEFLTYFQNEAQLEKSRLLSDRFSAERPKGSFSTLEIQRTEQGDSAMYLCASSSLTTWRVKVVEALFGQGTRLTVV.

The rearrangement links TRBV9 to TRBJ2-4, with D tentatively TRBD1 or TRBD2 (7 bases each). The CDR3 length is 13 residues. CDR1 and CDR2 from the germline V gene are SGDLS and YYNGEE. Deletions cut 3 bases from V and 9 bases from J, with 13 bases between. The DNA of the CDR3 is TGTGCCAGCAGCGGCACAGGGGAGGGCATTCAGTACTTC. Amino acid sequence: CASSGTGEGIQYF.

V and J are TRBV2 and TRBJ1-2; D is unresolved. Germline CDR1 reads SNHLY; CDR2 reads FYNNEI. The ends were cut back, 3 bases at V and 8 bases at J, with 10 bases in the middle. The length of the CDR3 is 12 residues. In nucleotides, the CDR3 is TGTGCCAGCAGTGATCTATTATGGGGCTACACCTTC. Its protein is CASSDLLWGYTF. The full variable domain, rest sourced from reference TRBV2 and TRBJ1-2, is EPEVTQTPSHQVTQMGQEVILRCVPISNHLYFYWYRQILGQKVEFLVSFYNNEISEKSEIFDDQFSVERPDGSNFTLKIRSTKLEDSAMYFCASSDLLWGYTFGSGTRLTVV.

This clonotype was counted ten times or more. At one end, the junction sequence differs from germline, possibly due to a read error. This sequence joins TRBV5-1 and TRBJ2-1; TRBD2 aligns across 11 bases. The CDR3 contains 14 residues. Per germline, CDR1 SGHRS and CDR2 YFSETQ. CDR3 in amino acids: CASSLAGGHNEQFF. CDR3 in DNA: TGTGCCAGCAGTTTAGCGGGGGGGCACAATGAGCAGTTCTTC.

CDR3 loop: CASRSSSLNNEQFF. The CDR3 bases are TGTGCCAGCAGGAGTAGCAGTTTGAACAATGAGCAGTTCTTC. The chain couples TRBV2 to TRBJ2-1; D gene uncertain. In germline, CDR1 is SNHLY, CDR2 FYNNEI. CDR3 length equals 14 residues. V was trimmed by 6 bases and J by 5 bases, leaving 14 bases between them.

The rearrangement joins TRBV29-1 to TRBJ2-5; D not resolved. Per germline, CDR1 SQVTM and CDR2 ANQGSEA. V gave up 6 bases and J gave up 2 bases, with 10 bases separating them. This CDR3 has 12 amino acids. This CDR3 reads CSVRRSQETQYF. For the CDR3, the DNA is TGCAGCGTACGGCGGTCACAAGAGACCCAGTACTTC.

This sequence joins TRBV7-9 and TRBJ1-5; possible D gene TRBD1, 5 bases. Trimming stripped 5 bases from V and 5 bases from J, with 10 bases between. Germline CDR1 is SEHNR and CDR2 is FQNEAQ (reference sequence). This CDR3 has 13 amino acids. Written as DNA, the CDR3 is TGTGCCAGCAGCCCGACAGTAGATCAGCCCCAGCATTTT. Translating gives CASSPTVDQPQHF.

This clonotype was counted only a few times. The genes are TRBV20-1 and TRBJ1-2; 8 bases are a match to TRBD1. The CDR3 covers 13 residues. V lost 3 bases, J lost 5 bases, and 5 bases stayed unmatched. CDR1 and CDR2 (germline): DFQATT, SNEGSKA (reference sequence). As DNA, the CDR3 is TGCAGTGCTAGTCCCAGACAGGGGTATGGCTACACCTTC. Encoded protein: CSASPRQGYGYTF.

The rearrangement joins TRBV20-1 to TRBJ1-2; TRBD1 matches at 7 bases. V trimming: 6 bases; J trimming: 9 bases; junction bases outside the gene matches: 7. CDR3 length: 11 residues. From germline, CDR1 is DFQATT and CDR2 SNEGSKA (reference sequence). The CDR3 spells CSAPGGRSYTF. The DNA of the CDR3 is TGCAGTGCCCCAGGGGGTAGGAGCTACACCTTC.

The chain has TRBV7-3 and TRBJ2-5; D is possibly TRBD2 (6 bases). Germline CDR1 SGHTA, CDR2 FQGTGA. The CDR3 has 16 residues. V dropped 0 bases and J dropped 5 bases, with 16 bases sitting between them. The CDR3 protein is CASSLTAKSRGETQYF. In nucleotides, the CDR3 is TGTGCCAGCAGCTTAACAGCGAAGAGCCGGGGGGAGACCCAGTACTTC.

There are a few counts of this clonotype. This rearrangement joins TRBV3-1 to TRBJ2-1; TRBD2 agrees at 14 bases. There are 16 residues in the CDR3. Germline loops: CDR1 LGHDT, CDR2 YNNKEL (reference sequence). J was trimmed by 9 bases and V by 4 bases; bases with no gene match: 8. The CDR3 region has the DNA TGTGCCAGCAGCCCTCGACTAGCGGGGGGGGGCGGTGAGCAGTTCTTC. It is translated as CASSPRLAGGGGEQFF.

The chain couples TRBV7-9 to TRBJ2-7, with a possible D match to TRBD1 (7 bases). CDR1 is SEHNR and CDR2 is FQNEAQ in the germline V gene (reference sequence). The CDR3 has 15 amino acids. Trimming removed 3 bases at V and 3 bases at J, with 15 bases between. In DNA form, the CDR3 reads TGTGCCAGCAGCTTTTCCAGGGGGGAAGGCTACGAGCAGTACTTC. This translates into CASSFSRGEGYEQYF.